Listed below are T cell receptor beta chains from one sample, sequenced in a study of cytomegalovirus exposure and HLA in healthy donors. Measured with immunoSEQ multiplex PCR; TCRdb has only the in-frame clones, and not every one. The sample contains about 150,000 clones, around 72% of which appear only once. The sequenced sample was PBMCs. The source is a man aged 18-30 years in good health and CMV-seropositive. Both conserved end residues are part of each CDR3. D genes are given only for firm matches. Size values are once, few and many counts, or a class for expanded clones, and some rows have none.

CDR3 length: 15; D gene: -; J gene: TRBJ2-2; clone size: -; V gene: TRBV4-3; CDR3 protein: CASSQLLAGSGELFF; CDR3 DNA: TGCGCCAGCAGCCAATTACTAGCTGGGTCCGGGGAGCTGTTTTTT
CDR3 length: 15; D gene: -; J gene: TRBJ1-1; clone size: -; V gene: TRBV5-1; CDR3 protein: CASSYETRPATEAFF; CDR3 DNA: TGCGCCAGCAGCTACGAGACAAGGCCAGCCACTGAAGCTTTCTTT
CDR3 length: 15; D gene: TRBD1; J gene: TRBJ2-7; clone size: -; V gene: TRBV18; CDR3 protein: CASSPRTGYSYEQYF; CDR3 DNA: TGTGCCAGCTCACCCCGGACAGGGTACTCCTACGAGCAGTACTTC
CDR3 length: 17; D gene: TRBD2; J gene: TRBJ2-1; clone size: -; V gene: TRBV7-9; CDR3 protein: CASSLVRASGRAYEQFF; CDR3 DNA: TGTGCCAGCAGCTTAGTAAGGGCTAGCGGGAGGGCCTATGAGCAGTTCTTC
CDR3 length: 18; D gene: -; J gene: TRBJ2-1; clone size: once; V gene: TRBV5-6; CDR3 protein: CASSLGRSSYRSYNEQFF; CDR3 DNA: TGTGCCAGCAGCTTGGGTAGGTCTAGCTACCGCTCCTACAATGAGCAGTTCTTC
CDR3 length: 15; D gene: -; J gene: TRBJ1-5; clone size: -; V gene: TRBV4-3; CDR3 protein: CASSQDTTVNQPQHF; CDR3 DNA: TGCGCCAGCAGCCAAGATACGACAGTTAATCAGCCCCAGCATTTT
CDR3 length: 16; D gene: TRBD2; J gene: TRBJ2-4; clone size: -; V gene: TRBV15; CDR3 protein: CATSRGDAGGPSIQYF; CDR3 DNA: TGTGCCACCAGCAGAGGGGATGCGGGAGGGCCGAGCATTCAGTACTTC
CDR3 length: 16; D gene: TRBD1; J gene: TRBJ1-6; clone size: -; V gene: TRBV4-3; CDR3 protein: CASSQVPGGDNSPLHF; CDR3 DNA: TGCGCCAGCAGCCAGGTTCCAGGGGGCGATAATTCACCCCTCCACTTT
CDR3 length: 15; D gene: TRBD1; J gene: TRBJ1-5; clone size: -; V gene: TRBV16; CDR3 protein: CASSLGQGINQPQHF; CDR3 DNA: TGTGCCAGCAGCCTGGGACAGGGAATCAATCAGCCCCAGCATTTT
CDR3 length: 12; D gene: TRBD1; J gene: TRBJ2-7; clone size: -; V gene: TRBV27; CDR3 protein: CASRGQSYEQYF; CDR3 DNA: TGTGCCAGCCGGGGACAGTCCTACGAGCAGTACTTC
CDR3 length: 15; D gene: -; J gene: TRBJ2-1; clone size: -; V gene: TRBV5-6; CDR3 protein: CASSLGGYTYNEQFF; CDR3 DNA: TGTGCCAGCAGCTTGGGAGGGTATACCTACAATGAGCAGTTCTTC
CDR3 length: 14; D gene: TRBD1; J gene: TRBJ1-1; clone size: -; V gene: TRBV5-1; CDR3 protein: CASSPSTGSAEAFF; CDR3 DNA: TGCGCCAGCAGCCCTTCGACAGGGTCGGCTGAAGCTTTCTTT
CDR3 length: 14; D gene: -; J gene: TRBJ2-2; clone size: -; V gene: TRBV7-7; CDR3 protein: CASSYRESTGELFF; CDR3 DNA: TGTGCTAGCAGCTACCGGGAGAGCACCGGGGAGCTGTTTTTT
CDR3 length: 17; D gene: -; J gene: TRBJ1-6; clone size: -; V gene: TRBV28; CDR3 protein: CASSPAAGFSYNSPLHF; CDR3 DNA: TGTGCCAGCAGCCCCGCAGCGGGGTTCTCCTATAATTCACCCCTCCACTTT
CDR3 length: 15; D gene: -; J gene: TRBJ1-1; clone size: -; V gene: TRBV7-6; CDR3 protein: CASSPQGLVNTEAFF; CDR3 DNA: TGTGCCAGCAGCCCCCAGGGTTTAGTGAACACTGAAGCTTTCTTT
CDR3 length: 15; D gene: TRBD1; J gene: TRBJ2-7; clone size: -; V gene: TRBV18; CDR3 protein: CASSQGTGGAYEQYF; CDR3 DNA: TGTGCCAGCTCGCAAGGGACAGGGGGCGCCTACGAGCAGTACTTC
CDR3 length: 15; D gene: TRBD2; J gene: TRBJ2-1; clone size: -; V gene: TRBV7-8; CDR3 protein: CASSLVRGGYNEQFF; CDR3 DNA: TGTGCCAGCAGCTTAGTACGGGGGGGTTACAATGAGCAGTTCTTC
CDR3 length: 14; D gene: -; J gene: TRBJ1-2; clone size: -; V gene: TRBV13; CDR3 protein: CASSPPEADYGYTF; CDR3 DNA: TGTGCCAGCAGCCCCCCGGAGGCGGACTATGGCTACACCTTC
CDR3 length: 15; D gene: -; J gene: TRBJ1-2; clone size: -; V gene: TRBV4-2; CDR3 protein: CASSQDSQQGDGYTF; CDR3 DNA: TGTGCCAGCAGCCAAGATAGCCAACAGGGCGATGGCTACACCTTC
CDR3 length: 16; D gene: -; J gene: TRBJ2-3; clone size: -; V gene: TRBV9; CDR3 protein: CASSVGWGRITDTQYF; CDR3 DNA: TGTGCCAGCAGCGTAGGTTGGGGGCGGATCACAGATACGCAGTATTTT
CDR3 length: 14; D gene: TRBD2; J gene: TRBJ2-3; clone size: -; V gene: TRBV15; CDR3 protein: CATSRERGTDTQYF; CDR3 DNA: TGTGCCACCAGCAGAGAGCGGGGGACAGATACGCAGTATTTT
CDR3 length: 15; D gene: -; J gene: TRBJ2-7; clone size: -; V gene: TRBV4-2; CDR3 protein: CASSRPGTGSHEQYF; CDR3 DNA: TGTGCCAGCAGCCGACCCGGGACTGGTTCCCACGAGCAGTACTTC
CDR3 length: 15; D gene: -; J gene: TRBJ2-1; clone size: once; V gene: TRBV10-3; CDR3 protein: CAIGEPERAVNEQFF; CDR3 DNA: TGTGCCATCGGGGAACCGGAGCGGGCGGTCAATGAGCAGTTCTTC
CDR3 length: 13; D gene: -; J gene: TRBJ2-5; clone size: -; V gene: TRBV5-4; CDR3 protein: CASSSNTEETQYF; CDR3 DNA: TGTGCCAGCAGCTCTAATACGGAAGAGACCCAGTACTTC
CDR3 length: 17; D gene: -; J gene: TRBJ1-3; clone size: -; V gene: TRBV18; CDR3 protein: CASSHSTTGITGNTIYF; CDR3 DNA: TGTGCCAGCTCCCACAGCACGACAGGTATCACTGGAAACACCATATATTTT
CDR3 length: 14; D gene: -; J gene: TRBJ2-7; clone size: -; V gene: TRBV4-1; CDR3 protein: CASSQNRDPYEQYF; CDR3 DNA: TGCGCCAGCAGCCAAAACAGGGACCCCTACGAGCAGTACTTC
CDR3 length: 16; D gene: TRBD1; J gene: TRBJ2-3; clone size: -; V gene: TRBV9; CDR3 protein: CASSVSPGGSTDTQYF; CDR3 DNA: TGTGCCAGCAGCGTATCTCCAGGGGGATCTACAGATACGCAGTATTTT
CDR3 length: 16; D gene: -; J gene: TRBJ2-2; clone size: -; V gene: TRBV5-1; CDR3 protein: CASSFKWDIPTGELFF; CDR3 DNA: TGCGCCAGCAGCTTCAAATGGGACATTCCCACCGGGGAGCTGTTTTTT